This entry lists 2 T cell receptor beta chains sequenced from one sample in a study of PD-1 blockade in classical Hodgkin lymphoma. Assay: immunoSEQ multiplex PCR; the TCRdb copy retains only in-frame clones and omits some. The repertoire holds tens of thousands of clones, with around four fifths as singletons. Time point denoted: cycle 4 day 1 (C4D1), after 6 weeks of nivolumab. Each of the patients experienced relapse following autologous stem cell transplantation, and their brentuximab vedotin exposure differed. Here the sequenced sample was peripheral blood mononuclear cells (PBMCs), taken before the fourth cycle of nivolumab. Receptors were obtained from a human donor with classical Hodgkin lymphoma.

The chain links TRBV5-6 to TRBJ1-1, with 9 bases fitting TRBD1. V shed 0 bases, J shed 10 bases, and the junction held 4 bases outside the gene matches. The CDR3 is made up of 13 amino acids. CDR1 and CDR2 from the germline V gene are SGHDT and YYEEEE. The CDR3 is CASSLGQGVGAFF. The CDR3 DNA reads TGTGCCAGCAGCTTGGGACAGGGGGTAGGAGCTTTCTTT.

The J gene is TRBJ1-6, the V gene TRBV5-1, with a tentative D call TRBD1 (5 bases). CDR3 length equals 19 residues. Trimming pared 0 bases from V and 10 bases from J, leaving 26 bases between. Germline V gives CDR1 SGHRS, CDR2 YFSETQ. The CDR3 nucleotides are TGCGCCAGCAGCTTGGGACCAACCCGCTCACTGGGGCGAAGATCACCCCTCCACTTT. It is translated as CASSLGPTRSLGRRSPLHF.